These 21 T cell receptor beta chains originate from one sample sequenced in a study of shared T cell receptors in the human thymus. Using immunoSEQ multiplex PCR, the repertoire was profiled, and TCRdb retains in-frame clones only, with some absent. This table holds hundreds of thousands of clones, approximately 83% found once. This sample also appeared in a second study, on human thymus T cells.

Sequenced sample: thymocytes. Receptor source: a girl under three years old with a congenital heart defect.

About this clone: At the DNA level, this CDR3 is encoded by other sequences in the same sample as well. This chain joins TRBV28 and TRBJ1-4, with D possibly TRBD1 on 5 matching bases. Germline CDR1 MDHEN, CDR2 SYDVKM. The CDR3 length is 13 residues. V lost 2 bases to trimming and J lost 8 bases, with 9 bases between them. In DNA, the CDR3 is TGTGCCAGCAGTTTAAGGGGTCGGGAAAAACTGTTTTTT. Translation gives CASSLRGREKLFF.

V and J are TRBV27 and TRBJ1-2, with 8 bases aligning to TRBD1. Trimming took 6 bases from V and 3 from J; bases not matched to a gene: 9. This CDR3 region has 15 residues. CDR1 and CDR2 from the germline V gene are MNHEY and SMNVEV (reference sequence). In DNA form, the CDR3 reads TGTGCCAGCAGCCCCGGCAGGGGGCAGCACTATGGCTACACCTTC. This sequence encodes CASSPGRGQHYGYTF.

This chain uses TRBV6-5 with TRBJ1-5; D is unclear. Germline V CDR1 and CDR2: MNHEY, SVGAGI. With 6 bases removed from V and 6 bases from J, the gap between germline ends came to 18 bases. This CDR3 has 15 amino acids. CDR3 DNA sequence: TGTGCCAGCAGCGCTCAGAGAGGGTCCCGTCAGCCCCAGCATTTT. It is translated as CASSAQRGSRQPQHF.

Concerning this clone itself: The identical CDR3 is also encoded by other nucleotide sequences in the sample. CDR3 amino acids: CASSERGLNYGYTF. The CDR3 DNA follows: TGTGCCAGCAGTGAAAGGGGGCTCAACTATGGCTACACCTTC. The chain couples TRBV25-1 to TRBJ1-2; 7 bases agree with TRBD1. The germline CDR1 and CDR2 sequences are MGHDK and SYGVNS. The CDR3 is 14 residues long. With 2 bases clipped from V and 2 bases from J, the junction kept 2 bases outside the gene matches.

This sequence joins TRBV4-1 and TRBJ1-1; TRBD1 agrees at 7 bases. V shed 0 bases, J shed 13 bases, and the junction held 11 bases outside the gene matches. This CDR3 spans 14 amino acids. Per germline, CDR1 MGHRA and CDR2 YSYEKL. CDR3 in amino acids: CASSQDPDYRGCFF. CDR3 coding DNA: TGCGCCAGCAGCCAAGATCCTGATTACAGGGGTTGTTTCTTT.

This clone has just a few counts. The J gene is TRBJ1-1, the V gene TRBV20-1, with D possibly TRBD1 on 5 matching bases. CDR1 and CDR2 (germline): DFQATT, SNEGSKA (reference sequence). The V and J ends lost 6 bases and 8 bases respectively, with 13 bases between them. The CDR3 loop spans 11 amino acids. The CDR3 sequence is CSAAGGWEAFF. For the CDR3, the DNA is TGCAGTGCAGCGGGGGGGTGGGAAGCTTTCTTT.

V gene TRBV28 combines with J gene TRBJ1-5, with a weak D call TRBD1 (6 bases). Germline V gene data show CDR1 as MDHEN and CDR2 as SYDVKM. Trimming took 7 bases from V and 0 from J, leaving 10 bases between them. The CDR3 length is 14 residues. The CDR3 DNA is TGTGCCAGCATTGGACAGCATAGCAATCAGCCCCAGCATTTT. It translates to CASIGQHSNQPQHF.

The chain links TRBV27 to TRBJ2-7; D may be TRBD1 (6 bases). Germline loops: CDR1 MNHEY, CDR2 SMNVEV (reference sequence). V shed 0 bases and J shed 4 bases, with 13 bases lying between them. This CDR3 contains 15 residues. The CDR3 spells CASSLSRTVRYEQYF. CDR3 DNA: TGTGCCAGCAGTTTATCGAGGACAGTGAGGTACGAGCAGTACTTC.

This clone showed up just once. The chain uses TRBV5-4 and TRBJ1-4; D perhaps matches TRBD1 (6 bases). This CDR3 spans 15 amino acids. V gave up 4 bases and J gave up 8 bases, with 18 bases separating them. CDR1 is SGHNT and CDR2 is YYREEE in the germline V gene (reference sequence). The CDR3 region is CASSDWDNQREKLFF. The CDR3 nucleotides read TGTGCCAGCAGCGATTGGGACAACCAAAGGGAAAAACTGTTTTTT.

This chain links TRBV30 with TRBJ2-4; D is perhaps TRBD2 (6 bases). Trimming pared 0 bases from V and 5 bases from J, leaving 23 bases between. Germline CDR1 and CDR2: GTSNPN and SVGIG (reference sequence). This CDR3 has 18 amino acids. The CDR3 region has the DNA TGTGCCTGGAGTGTAAGGGGTAGCGGACCCTCTTGGGAAAACATTCAGTACTTC. Translating it yields CAWSVRGSGPSWENIQYF.

Only a few counts were recorded for this clone. This rearrangement joins TRBV27 to TRBJ1-1, with 8 bases that match TRBD1. The germline V gene has CDR1 MNHEY and CDR2 SMNVEV (reference sequence). CDR3 length equals 15 residues. Trimming at V came to 4 bases and at J to 5 bases, leaving 9 bases not matched to a gene. CDR3 DNA sequence: TGTGCCAGCAGTTCGAGGACAGGGAAAAGTACTGAAGCTTTCTTT. This encodes CASSSRTGKSTEAFF.

The count of this clone is one. The V gene is TRBV5-8, the J gene TRBJ1-2, with 7 positions matching TRBD1. This CDR3 has 19 amino acids. After removal of 2 bases from V and 8 bases from J, the junction contained 24 bases not matched to a gene. CDR1 and CDR2 (germline): SGHTS, YDEGEE. Written as DNA, the CDR3 is TGTGCCAGCAGCTTATTCTCGGGGGACAGACAGGGAAGAATTGGAGGCTACACCTTC. Its translation: CASSLFSGDRQGRIGGYTF.

This clone was recorded only once. The chain is built from TRBV4-1 and TRBJ1-1; D is unresolved. The CDR3 length is 15 residues. The V end was cut by 1 base, the J end by 7 bases, with 16 bases between. Germline lookup yields CDR1 MGHRA and CDR2 YSYEKL. The CDR3 DNA reads as TGCGCCAGCAGCCAAGGGAACTCCGAACAGCTTGAAGCTTTCTTT. Its protein product is CASSQGNSEQLEAFF.

The rearrangement uses TRBV6-5 and TRBJ1-5, with a possible D match to TRBD1 (5 bases). Trimming stripped 6 bases from V and 3 bases from J, with 9 bases between. This CDR3 has 13 residues. In germline, CDR1 is MNHEY, CDR2 SVGAGI. The CDR3 reads CASRQQANQPQHF. In nucleotides, the CDR3 is TGTGCCAGCAGGCAACAGGCCAATCAGCCCCAGCATTTT.

V gene TRBV14 combines with J gene TRBJ1-1; D perhaps matches TRBD1 (5 bases). Germline V gene sequence: CDR1 SGHDN, CDR2 FVKESK. V lost 0 bases, J lost 1 base, and 12 bases lay in between. CDR3 length: 16 amino acids. CDR3 DNA sequence: TGTGCCAGCAGCCAAGATTTAGCCAGGGCGAACACTGAAGCTTTCTTT. Translation gives CASSQDLARANTEAFF.

This sequence joins TRBV5-1 and TRBJ2-3, with 10 positions matching TRBD2. With V trimmed by 4 bases and J by 2 bases, 13 bases remained unmatched. The CDR3 is made up of 18 amino acids. Per germline, CDR1 SGHRS and CDR2 YFSETQ. CDR3 loop: CASSLQPVAGGSTDTQYF. The DNA of the CDR3 is TGCGCCAGCAGCCTACAACCCGTAGCGGGGGGATCCACAGATACGCAGTATTTT.

The rearrangement joins TRBV9 to TRBJ1-4; D may be TRBD1 (5 bases). CDR3 length equals 14 residues. Germline CDR1 and CDR2: SGDLS and YYNGEE. With 2 bases removed from V and 4 bases from J, the gap between germline ends came to 9 bases. In DNA form, the CDR3 reads TGTGCCAGCAGCGTGCGTCAGGGTAATGAAAAACTGTTTTTT. Amino acid sequence: CASSVRQGNEKLFF. The full variable domain, completed using reference TRBV9 and TRBJ1-4, is DSGVTQTPKHLITATGQRVTLRCSPRSGDLSVYWYQQSLDQGLQFLIQYYNGEERAKGNILERFSAQQFPDLHSELNLSSLELGDSALYFCASSVRQGNEKLFFGSGTQLSVL.

The V gene is TRBV5-6, the J gene TRBJ2-3; 12 nucleotides match TRBD2. This CDR3 region has 16 residues. With 4 bases clipped from V and 2 bases from J, the junction kept 5 bases outside the gene matches. From germline, CDR1 is SGHDT and CDR2 YYEEEE. The CDR3 here is CASSLRLAGATDTQYF. The DNA of the CDR3 is TGTGCCAGCAGCCTACGACTAGCGGGAGCCACAGATACGCAGTATTTT.

This chain links TRBV16 with TRBJ2-3, with D possibly TRBD2 on 6 matching bases. CDR3 length equals 16 residues. CDR1 is KGHSY and CDR2 is FQNENV in the germline V gene. With 3 bases removed from V and 1 base from J, the gap between germline ends came to 14 bases. The CDR3: CASSHSRLVGTDTQYF. CDR3 nucleotides: TGTGCCAGCAGCCACTCCCGACTAGTAGGCACAGATACGCAGTATTTT.

The sample holds a few counts of this clone. V usage is TRBV14 and J usage is TRBJ1-2; possibly TRBD1 for D (6 bases). CDR1 SGHDN and CDR2 FVKESK come from the germline V gene. The CDR3 loop spans 14 amino acids. Between the trimmed V and J ends, which lost 1 base and 4 bases, there was a span of 10 bases. The CDR3 sequence is CASSQAGTLYGYTF. CDR3 sequence (DNA): TGTGCCAGCAGCCAAGCCGGGACACTCTATGGCTACACCTTC.

V gene TRBV4-1 combines with J gene TRBJ1-1; D may be TRBD1 (6 bases). The CDR3 has 15 residues. Trimming took off 6 bases at V and 1 base at J, with 15 bases between the two ends. From germline, CDR1 is MGHRA and CDR2 YSYEKL. The CDR3 is CASSITDRANTEAFF. The CDR3 nucleotides read TGCGCCAGCAGTATTACGGACAGAGCGAACACTGAAGCTTTCTTT.